The entry below describes one T cell receptor beta chain. The entry originates in a study of beta chain features in type 1 diabetes. cDNA synthesis used the whole RNA isolate, giving expressed TCRB sequences. Some clones are missing from TCRdb's copy, which holds only in-frame ones; the method was immunoSEQ multiplex PCR. The repertoire holds over 700,000 clones, with roughly 15% as singletons. The V gene end was trimmed by 2 bases and the J gene end by 5 bases; junction bases not matched to a gene: 2. The CDR3 consists of 14 residues. CDR1 and CDR2 from the germline V gene are SQVTM and ANQGSEA. The chain links TRBV29-1 to TRBJ2-3; 12 bases fit TRBD2. The sequence was obtained from a woman younger than 35 in good health. What was sequenced was naive CD4+ T cells from blood. The CDR3 nucleotides are TGCAGCGTTGAAAAACTAGCGGGGGGAGATACGCAGTATTTT. As protein: CSVEKLAGGDTQYF.